The 19 T cell receptor beta chains presented below share a single source sample, sequenced in a study of T cells in localized non-small cell lung cancer. Data came from immunoSEQ multiplex PCR; TCRdb stores just in-frame clones and leaves some out. The sample has roughly 7,000 clones; 23% are singletons. Sequencing was performed on lung tumor tissue, taken before any cancer treatment. These receptors came from a man between 40 and 69 years old with stage III squamous cell lung carcinoma.

This sequence joins TRBV25-1 and TRBJ1-4, with 7 bases that match TRBD1. The V gene's germline CDR1 is MGHDK and CDR2 SYGVNS. The V and J ends lost 6 bases and 5 bases, in that order; junction bases with no gene match: 6. This CDR3 contains 14 residues. In DNA form, the CDR3 reads TGTGCCAGCAGGCAGACAGGGAGGAATGAAAAACTGTTTTTT. This encodes CASRQTGRNEKLFF. The whole variable domain, remainder taken from reference TRBV25-1 and TRBJ1-4, is EADIYQTPRYLVIGTGKKITLECSQTMGHDKMYWYQQDPGMELHLIHYSYGVNSTEKGDLSSESTVSRIRTEHFPLTLESARPSHTSQYLCASRQTGRNEKLFFGSGTQLSVL.

CDR3 residues: CASNPTGQPREKLFF. The CDR3 DNA is TGTGCCAGCAACCCCACTGGACAACCCAGAGAAAAACTGTTTTTT. The chain couples TRBV9 to TRBJ1-4; TRBD1 might be the D (5 bases). The CDR3 is made up of 15 amino acids. V was trimmed by 6 bases and J by 8 bases, leaving 20 bases between them. Germline V gives CDR1 SGDLS, CDR2 YYNGEE.

This clone was recorded a few times. The chain combines TRBV11-3 with TRBJ1-3; 9 bases align to TRBD1. J lost 3 bases, V lost 5 bases, and 5 bases had no gene match. The germline V gene encodes CDR1 SGHNT and CDR2 YENEEA. The CDR3 consists of 15 residues. The CDR3 sequence: CASSLTTGGGNTIYF. The CDR3 nucleotides read TGTGCCAGCAGCCTTACGACAGGGGGTGGAAACACCATATATTTT.

In this sample, this clone turned up a few times. The DNA for the CDR3 is TGTGCCAGCAGCTTGTCCGTTAGCGGGGGCTCTCTCGAGCAGTACTTC. Translation gives CASSLSVSGGSLEQYF. This chain links TRBV11-3 with TRBJ2-7; 9 nucleotides match TRBD2. The CDR3 contains 16 residues. CDR1 and CDR2 (germline): SGHNT, YENEEA. J gave up 6 bases and V 3 bases, and 12 bases lay outside the gene matches.

This clone showed up just a few times. This chain links TRBV9 with TRBJ1-2, with a possible D match to TRBD1 (5 bases). The CDR3 loop spans 12 amino acids. With 6 bases removed from V and 4 bases from J, the gap between germline ends came to 10 bases. The germline V gene has CDR1 SGDLS and CDR2 YYNGEE. The CDR3 region has the DNA TGTGCCAGCACCGACGGGGCCTATGGCTACACCTTC. Protein: CASTDGAYGYTF.

This clone was seen more than once but under ten times. The chain joins TRBV11-3 to TRBJ2-7; 9 bases are a match to TRBD1. With V trimmed by 5 bases and J by 0 bases, 5 bases remained unmatched. Per the germline V gene, CDR1 is SGHNT and CDR2 is YENEEA. This CDR3 is 15 amino acids long. The CDR3 loop is CASSPGQGPSYEQYF. For the CDR3, the DNA is TGTGCCAGCAGCCCGGGACAGGGACCCTCCTACGAGCAGTACTTC.

CDR3 nucleotides: TGCGCCAGCAGCCAAGGGGGGAATGGAGACTATGGCTACACCTTC. Translating gives CASSQGGNGDYGYTF. The genes are TRBV4-1 and TRBJ1-2; TRBD1 might be the D (5 bases). This CDR3 contains 15 residues. V lost 1 base to trimming and J lost 3 bases, with 12 bases between them. Germline lookup yields CDR1 MGHRA and CDR2 YSYEKL.

This clone was counted a few times. The V and J genes are TRBV6-8 and TRBJ1-5, with D tentatively TRBD1 (6 bases). CDR3 size: 18 residues. Germline V gene lookup returns CDR1 MNHGY and CDR2 SAAAGT. V lost 0 bases and J 0 bases, leaving 15 bases between the germline ends. The CDR3 region is CASSYSKRTARSNQPQHF. The CDR3 region has the DNA TGTGCCAGCAGTTACTCGAAAAGGACAGCCCGTAGCAATCAGCCCCAGCATTTT.

The V and J genes are TRBV19 and TRBJ1-2; 7 nucleotides line up with TRBD1. The CDR3 has 15 amino acids. Germline V gene sequence: CDR1 LNHDA, CDR2 SQIVND (reference sequence). With V trimmed by 4 bases and J by 8 bases, 13 bases remained unmatched. CDR3 in DNA: TGTGCCAGTAGTACCATCGACAGGGAGGGTAAAGGCTACACCTTC. This codes for CASSTIDREGKGYTF.

V usage is TRBV5-1 and J usage is TRBJ2-6; D not certain. The V gene lost 7 bases and the J gene lost 2 bases, with 13 bases spanning the gap. Germline V gene lookup returns CDR1 SGHRS and CDR2 YFSETQ. This CDR3 spans 15 amino acids. The DNA of the CDR3 is TGCGCCAGCGGTCCTCCTTCGGCTGGGGCCAACGTCCTGACTTTC. It encodes CASGPPSAGANVLTF.

This clone was observed a few times. The V gene is TRBV11-3, the J gene TRBJ1-3; TRBD1 matches 9 bases. Trimming took 6 bases from V and 2 from J; bases not matched to a gene: 5. This CDR3 has 15 amino acids. CDR1 and CDR2 from the germline V gene are SGHNT and YENEEA. The CDR3 is CASRNRGRAGNTIYF. CDR3 sequence (DNA): TGTGCCAGCAGGAACAGGGGGCGAGCTGGAAACACCATATATTTT.

This chain uses TRBV15 with TRBJ1-4; tentatively, D is TRBD1 (6 bases). V was pared by 5 bases and J by 2 bases, with 18 bases between. CDR1 is LNHNV, CDR2 YYDKDF, per germline (reference sequence). The CDR3 extends over 17 amino acids. In nucleotides, the CDR3 is TGTGCCACCAGCGGGCCCCCGGGGGGCTGGACTAATGAAAAACTGTTTTTT. Its translation: CATSGPPGGWTNEKLFF.

There are a few counts of this clone. This chain connects TRBV28 to TRBJ2-1, with a weak D call TRBD1 (5 bases). Germline assignment: CDR1 MDHEN and CDR2 SYDVKM. The CDR3 covers 15 residues. Trimming cost V 0 bases and J 6 bases, with 12 bases left between them. CDR3 amino acids: CASSLWTDQGNEQFF. The CDR3 DNA follows: TGTGCCAGCAGTTTATGGACAGACCAAGGCAATGAGCAGTTCTTC.

The V gene is TRBV19, the J gene TRBJ2-3, with unresolved D. The CDR3 covers 13 residues. The germline V and J ends were trimmed by 6 bases and 0 bases, with 7 bases remaining between them. CDR1 is LNHDA, CDR2 SQIVND, per germline (reference sequence). The DNA for the CDR3 is TGTGCCAGTAGCCACCCTAGCACAGATACGCAGTATTTT. It translates to CASSHPSTDTQYF.

Only a few counts were recorded for this clone. V is TRBV11-3 and J is TRBJ1-2; 7 positions agree with TRBD1. Germline-derived CDR1 and CDR2 are SGHNT and YENEEA. CDR3 size: 15 residues. V lost 5 bases and J lost 7; bases outside the gene matches: 13. Here the CDR3 DNA reads TGTGCCAGCAGCCCTCGGGACAGCGGGGGGTTTGGCTACACCTTC. It translates to CASSPRDSGGFGYTF. Full variable domain (remainder filled in from reference TRBV11-3 and TRBJ1-2): EAGVVQSPRYKIIEKKQPVAFWCNPISGHNTLYWYLQNLGQGPELLIRYENEEAVDDSQLPKDRFSAERLKGVDSTLKIQPAELGDSAVYLCASSPRDSGGFGYTFGSGTRLTVV.

The chain employs TRBV9 and TRBJ1-2; D ambiguous. Trimming removed 4 bases at V and 2 bases at J, with 6 bases between. The V gene's germline CDR1 is SGDLS and CDR2 YYNGEE. CDR3 length: 12 residues. This CDR3 reads CASSLSNYGYTF. In DNA form, the CDR3 reads TGTGCCAGCAGCCTAAGCAACTATGGCTACACCTTC.

J is TRBJ2-4 and V is TRBV11-3, with D tentatively TRBD1 or TRBD2 (7 bases each). Germline CDR1 is SGHNT and CDR2 is YENEEA. V lost 4 bases and J 7 bases, leaving 14 bases between the germline ends. This CDR3 comprises 14 residues. The CDR3 nucleotides are TGTGCCAGCAGCTCACAGGGGCGGGGGAACATTCAGTACTTC. Translation gives CASSSQGRGNIQYF.

This clone was counted only a few times. V usage is TRBV11-3 and J usage is TRBJ2-7; 7 bases agree with TRBD2. CDR1 SGHNT and CDR2 YENEEA come from the germline V gene. V shed 6 bases, J shed 7 bases, and the junction held 15 bases outside the gene matches. The CDR3 totals 15 residues. The CDR3 DNA follows: TGTGCCAGCAGTCCGCGGGCAGTCCGGCGGGAGGAGCAGTACTTC. It is translated as CASSPRAVRREEQYF.

CDR3 in amino acids: CASSPPGEGNSYGYTF. The CDR3 nucleotides read TGTGCCAGCTCACCACCGGGGGAGGGGAACTCCTATGGCTACACCTTC. J is TRBJ1-2 and V is TRBV18, with a possible D match to TRBD1 (5 bases). Germline CDR1 KGHSH, CDR2 LQKENI. The CDR3 has 16 residues. The V end was cut by 0 bases, the J end by 4 bases, with 15 bases between.